This TCR beta chain was retrieved from a study of T cells expressing NK-cell markers (dated by TCRdb to about 2020). For the study in its entirety: TCR beta-chain repertoires were profiled in sorted CD3+CD56+NKG2C+, CD3+CD56+NKG2C- and CD3+CD56-NKG2C+ T-cell subsets from seven or eight donors. Among the eight sequenced donors, only one was HCMV-seronegative, while the other seven were HCMV-seropositive. All eight donors whose samples were sequenced were randomly selected healthy volunteers, three of them men and five women. The libraries were sequenced on Illumina HiSeq 2000/2500, MiSeq or NextSeq, producing 2 x 150 bp reads. What the research found in general, with its limitations: Those dominant clonotypes were again the most abundant among CD3+CD56-NKG2C+ cells in a handful of donors, at roughly 28.3-60.1%. In 5 to 7 donors, the dominant CD3+CD56+NKG2C+ clonotypes were found to rank among the top 10 CD8+ clonotypes and to make up about 1.0-7.5% of CD8+ T cells. It remained unclear whether the expanded NKG2C-expressing T cell clones were specific for HCMV antigens.

As encoded in the germline V gene, CDR1 is SGHTA while CDR2 is FQGNSA. The CDR3 holds 14 amino acids from the cysteine to the phenylalanine. No DNA has been recorded. HCMV-specific IgG was detected in serum with a commercial ELISA kit to determine HCMV serostatus. Peripheral blood mononuclear cells were isolated from blood by Ficoll density gradient centrifugation. With respect to this clonotype: It has no known antigen specificity.

The sequencer listed for this sample is Illumina HiSeq 2000. The TCR beta cDNA libraries were made using 5'RACE template switching, a step that added both a universal primer site and unique molecular identifiers. cDNA synthesis was primed from the TCR beta constant segment and was followed by two successive PCR amplification steps. As for how the authors treated the data: MIGEC handled demultiplexing of the reads and grouping by UMI, while MiTCR was used to assemble and quantify clonotypes. To exclude erroneous sequences, only TCR cDNA sequences supported by at least two reads were retained. The tcR package was used for downstream repertoire analysis, and clonotypes were matched between fractions using CDR3 nucleotide sequence together with V segment. VDJmatch was used to annotate antigen specificity against VDJdb, with one amino acid substitution in CDR3 permitted. TCRdb reprocessed the sequencing reads and holds a single record per CDR3 protein sequence, with no DNA. The V and J calls and clone size come from TCRdb's table, not from the authors' own analysis. The sample's clone listing holds some 150,000 distinct CDR3 sequences. The ten largest clones add up to approximately 12% of the sample.

This receptor was obtained from a young man in good health. Donor details come from another sample of the same person, matched by shared clones. The chain couples TRBV7-2 to TRBJ2-2. The sequenced sample was blood T cells: a sorted CD56 or NKG2C T cell subset, CD4+ or CD8+ T cells, or bulk PBMC T cells (not recorded which). For the CDR3, the sequence is CASSSHSLIGELFF. Supplemented by the reference TRBV7-2 and TRBJ2-2 proteins around the CDR3, the complete variable domain is GAGVSQSPSNKVTEKGKDVELRCDPISGHTALYWYRQSLGQGLEFLIYFQGNSAPDKSGLPSDRFSAERTGGSVSTLTIQRTQQEDSAVYLCASSSHSLIGELFFGEGSRLTVL.